These T cell receptor beta chains were read from a single sample in a study of blood T cell repertoires in COVID-19. The protocol was immunoSEQ multiplex PCR, while the TCRdb copy is restricted to in-frame clones and leaves out a portion. The table has some 350,000 clones, 80% to 90% seen once; the top ten hold approximately 1%. Sequencing was done on a sample of PBMCs or T cells enriched from blood (not recorded which). The receptors stem from a man aged 18 to 29 who had recovered from COVID-19. The CDR3 runs from the conserved cysteine through the conserved F or W. Fields, in order: J gene, D gene, V gene, clone size, CDR3 protein, CDR3 DNA. D genes are given only for firm matches. Clone size, where shown, is once, few, many, or a class for clones that have expanded.

TRBJ1-2,.,TRBV6-2/TRBV6-3,.,CASSYEANFYGYTF,TGTGCCAGCAGTTACGAGGCTAACTTCTATGGCTACACCTTC
TRBJ1-4,TRBD1,TRBV6-5,.,CASSQDREGKLFF,TGTGCCAGCAGTCAGGACAGGGAGGGGAAACTGTTTTTT
TRBJ1-6,.,TRBV3-1/TRBV3-2,.,CASSQDQGYSSPLHF,TGTGCCAGCAGCCAAGATCAGGGATACAGTTCACCCCTCCACTTT
TRBJ2-5,TRBD1,TRBV28,.,CASSPTGGETQYF,TGTGCCAGCAGTCCTACAGGGGGGGAGACCCAGTACTTC
TRBJ1-2,.,TRBV3-1/TRBV3-2,.,CASSTGGPRGYTF,TGTGCCAGCAGTACGGGGGGCCCGCGGGGCTACACCTTC
TRBJ2-3,.,TRBV2,.,CASSGDGGDTQYF,TGTGCCAGCAGTGGGGACGGAGGGGATACGCAGTATTTT
TRBJ1-4,.,TRBV6-5,.,CASRGLDSPNEKLFF,TGTGCCAGCAGGGGCCTGGACAGCCCTAATGAAAAACTGTTTTTT
TRBJ1-5,.,TRBV6-2/TRBV6-3,.,CASSRDSNQPQHF,TGTGCCAGCAGTAGAGACAGTAATCAGCCCCAGCATTTT
TRBJ2-2,.,TRBV5-4,once,CASSLGTPNTGELFF,TGTGCCAGCAGCCTAGGGACACCGAACACCGGGGAGCTGTTTTTT
TRBJ2-2,TRBD2,TRBV12-5,.,CASGLVRPSGIFGELFF,TGTGCTAGTGGTTTGGTACGGCCTAGCGGGATATTCGGGGAGCTGTTTTTT
TRBJ2-7,.,TRBV4-1,.,CASSHSQGYEQYF,TGCGCCAGCAGCCATTCCCAGGGATACGAGCAGTACTTC
TRBJ1-5,.,TRBV18,.,CASSPYPSLISQPQHF,TGTGCCAGCTCACCCTACCCAAGCTTAATTAGTCAGCCCCAGCATTTT
TRBJ2-7,TRBD1,TRBV2,.,CASSGLGTGGLEQYF,TGTGCCAGCAGCGGCCTAGGGACAGGGGGCCTCGAGCAGTACTTC
TRBJ2-1,TRBD1,TRBV28,.,CASSTPGQGIISVEFF,TGTGCCAGCAGTACCCCCGGACAGGGGATAATATCGGTCGAGTTCTTC
TRBJ2-3,.,TRBV7-3,.,CASSPRGIGTDTQYF,TGTGCCAGCAGCCCCCGGGGGATCGGCACAGATACGCAGTATTTT
TRBJ2-7,.,TRBV27,.,CASSFAGSYEQYF,TGTGCCAGCAGTTTCGCCGGGTCCTACGAGCAGTACTTC
TRBJ2-3,TRBD2,TRBV6-7,.,CASRLGTSGGTTDTQYF,TGTGCCAGCAGACTGGGGACTAGCGGGGGGACCACAGATACGCAGTATTTT
TRBJ1-5,.,TRBV7-2,.,CASSLGTGSGPQHF,TGTGCCAGCAGCCTTGGGACCGGGAGCGGACCCCAGCATTTT
TRBJ1-4,.,TRBV6-6,.,CASSRKVAGTTGTNEKLFF,TGTGCCAGCAGTCGTAAAGTGGCGGGGACTACGGGAACTAATGAAAAACTGTTTTTT
TRBJ2-7,TRBD1,TRBV7-2,.,CASSLVDRDEQYF,TGTGCCAGCAGCTTAGTCGACAGGGACGAGCAGTACTTC
TRBJ2-1,.,TRBV5-1,.,CASNRAGGLYNEQFF,TGCGCCAGCAATCGGGCCGGGGGACTCTACAATGAGCAGTTCTTC
TRBJ1-2,TRBD1,TRBV15,.,CATSSDAGGYGYTF,TGTGCCACCAGCAGCGACGCAGGGGGCTATGGCTACACCTTC
TRBJ2-7,.,TRBV2,.,CASSEEGFYEQYF,TGTGCCAGCAGTGAGGAGGGGTTCTACGAGCAGTACTTC
TRBJ1-2,.,TRBV3-1/TRBV3-2,.,CASSSRTEPNYGYTF,TGTGCCAGCTCCTCCCGGACAGAACCTAACTATGGCTACACCTTC
TRBJ1-2,TRBD1,TRBV5-6,.,CASSWTGGSYGYTF,TGTGCCAGCAGCTGGACAGGGGGCAGCTATGGCTACACCTTC
TRBJ2-6,.,TRBV27,.,CASSPGIGANVLTF,TGTGCCAGCAGTCCAGGGATTGGGGCCAACGTCCTGACTTTC
TRBJ2-5,TRBD2,TRBV29-1,.,CSVEGETAGRLADVSSETQYF,TGCAGCGTTGAAGGGGAGACAGCAGGGAGACTAGCGGATGTCAGCTCCGAGACCCAGTACTTC
TRBJ1-1,TRBD1,TRBV2,.,CAGGQGGSTLIF,TGTGCCGGTGGACAGGGGGGTTCGACTCTAATCTTT
TRBJ2-4,TRBD1,TRBV28,.,CASSVGPLTGVQYF,TGTGCCAGCAGCGTCGGACCTCTCACAGGGGTTCAGTACTTC
TRBJ2-3,.,TRBV20-1,.,CSVSGDFTQYF,TGCAGTGTATCTGGGGACTTCACGCAGTATTTT
TRBJ2-5,.,TRBV9,.,CASSVEVMRTQYF,TGTGCCAGCAGCGTGGAGGTGATGAGGACCCAGTACTTC
TRBJ2-2,TRBD2,TRBV7-6,.,CASSPFSTSGSTGELFF,TGTGCCAGCAGCCCTTTCTCGACTAGCGGAAGCACCGGGGAGCTGTTTTTT
TRBJ2-7,TRBD1,TRBV6-5,.,CASRETGFTYEQYF,TGTGCCAGCAGAGAGACAGGGTTCACCTACGAGCAGTACTTC
TRBJ2-7,TRBD2,TRBV4-3,.,CASSQEASGLEQYF,TGCGCCAGCAGCCAAGAAGCTAGCGGGCTCGAGCAGTACTTC
TRBJ2-7,TRBD1,TRBV15,once,CATSRDAGGDEQYF,TGTGCCACCAGCAGAGATGCAGGGGGCGACGAGCAGTACTTC
TRBJ2-3,.,TRBV6-1,.,CASSDRVNPINTQYF,TGTGCCAGCAGTGATCGGGTAAATCCCATTAATACGCAGTATTTT
TRBJ2-2,TRBD1,TRBV28,once,CASRTRGQGAAGELFF,TGTGCCAGCCGAACCAGAGGACAGGGGGCCGCTGGGGAGCTGTTTTTT
TRBJ2-1,.,TRBV9,.,CASSVGPSSSYNEQFF,TGTGCCAGCAGCGTAGGCCCGTCCAGCTCCTACAATGAGCAGTTCTTC
TRBJ2-1,.,TRBV3-1/TRBV3-2,.,CASSQDRYNEQFF,TGTGCCAGCAGCCAAGACAGATACAATGAGCAGTTCTTC
TRBJ1-2,TRBD1,TRBV5-1,.,CASSFGDRESYGYTF,TGCGCCAGCAGCTTTGGGGACAGAGAAAGCTATGGCTACACCTTC
TRBJ1-2,.,TRBV27,.,CASSFRRDGYGYTF,TGTGCCAGCAGTTTTAGGAGGGATGGGTATGGCTACACCTTC
TRBJ2-4,.,TRBV15,.,CATSRALQDTDIQYF,TGTGCCACCAGCAGAGCATTACAGGACACTGACATTCAGTACTTC
TRBJ1-5,TRBD1,TRBV15,.,CATSSDRGKWQPQHF,TGTGCCACCAGCAGCGACAGGGGGAAGTGGCAGCCCCAGCATTTT
TRBJ2-3,.,TRBV19,.,CASSIPTGTDTQYF,TGTGCCAGTAGTATACCAACGGGCACAGATACGCAGTATTTT
TRBJ1-5,TRBD1,TRBV28,once,CASSLLRGLDQPQHF,TGTGCCAGCAGTTTACTCAGGGGGTTAGATCAGCCCCAGCATTTT